This T cell receptor beta chain was sequenced in a study of T cell clones after liver transplantation. Overall study context: Post-transplant blood was tracked for graft-donor-reactive T cell clones identified in a pre-transplant mixed lymphocyte reaction. At least one year of complete immunosuppression withdrawal without enzymes over twice normal defined tolerance.

The method was immunoSEQ multiplex PCR; TCRdb's version includes in-frame clones alone and lacks a portion of them. This table has some 2,100 clones, more than 20% appearing once. Alloreactive TCRbeta sequences came from sequencing proliferating CFSE-low cells in the MLR. Pre-transplant recipient cells responded to graft donor PBMCs, splenocytes, lymph-node cells, or third-party PBMCs. Germline CDR1 is SGHAT and CDR2 is FQDESV (reference sequence). Trimming left V 8 bases short and J 0 bases short, with 17 bases between. The CDR3 totals 17 residues. As to this clone: Its antigen is still unknown. A read error likely explains this, since a far larger clone differs by one base.

The TCR sequence derives from a human patient who received a liver transplant. Part of the T cell pool may stem from the graft donor. V is TRBV11-1 and J is TRBJ2-6, with a possible D match to TRBD1 (8 bases). The sequencing sample was made of CD8+ T cells from cultured PBMCs. CDR3 loop: CASGRGQVISGANVLTF. The DNA for the CDR3 is TGTGCCAGCGGGAGGGGACAGGTTATCTCTGGGGCCAACGTCCTGACTTTC.